One and the same sample provided the 7 T cell receptor beta chains below, sequenced in a study of CD8+CD57+ T cells in acquired aplastic anemia. CDR3 and TCR beta VDJ profiling relied on a genomic DNA template. MiXCR, run by TCRdb on the reads, gives a single entry per CDR3 protein. The repertoire holds 200,000 to 300,000 distinct CDR3 sequences, with around 82% as singletons. All sequencing subjects had displayed CD8+CD57+ cell expansion on flow cytometry. Source material: sorted CD4+, CD8+, or CD8+CD57+ T cells (not recorded which) from PBMCs. These TCRs come from a human donor with aplastic anemia.

The genes are TRBV29-1 and TRBJ2-3; D might be TRBD2 (5 bases). Trimming removed 6 bases from V and 2 bases from J, with 18 bases in between. Looked up from germline, CDR1 is SQVTM and CDR2 is ANQGSEA. This CDR3 region has 15 residues. The CDR3 sequence: CSVDPPEEPTDTQYF. In DNA, the CDR3 is TGCAGCGTGGATCCCCCGGAGGAACCCACAGATACGCAGTATTTT.

As concerns this clonotype: One end of the junction varies from germline; a read error may be responsible. This chain uses TRBV7-9 with TRBJ2-3; 7 bases line up with TRBD2. Germline V gene sequence: CDR1 SEHNR, CDR2 FQNEAQ (reference sequence). The CDR3 loop spans 13 amino acids. The CDR3 coding sequence is TGTGCCAGCGGGGAGGGTGGCACAGCTCCGCACTATTTT. Translation: CASGEGGTAPHYF.

On this clonotype itself: The missing conserved phenylalanine or tryptophan at the end of this CDR3 makes a read error likely. The DNA is omitted, as the CDR3 cannot be located on it reliably, and the CDR3 follows TCRdb's listing. V gene TRBV15 combines with J gene TRBJ2-6; the D call in the table, TRBD2, was not verified against the DNA. The germline V gene has CDR1 LNHNV and CDR2 YYDKDF (reference sequence). Including both end residues, the CDR3 is 16 amino acids long. CDR3 in amino acids: CATSRASEQEAQFFGP.

The V and J genes are TRBV7-6 and TRBJ2-1; 9 nucleotides line up with TRBD2. After removal of 5 bases from V and 7 bases from J, the junction contained 15 bases not matched to a gene. The CDR3 consists of 17 residues. The V gene's germline CDR1 is SGHVS and CDR2 FNYEAQ. In DNA form, the CDR3 reads TGTGCCAGCAGCCACCCCGCGCTCGCGGGAGGGGGGAATGAGCAGTTCTTC. It codes for CASSHPALAGGGNEQFF.

Of note for this clonotype: At one end the junction does not follow the germline gene, possibly because of a read error. The V call is TRBV19, the J call TRBJ2-3, with TRBD2 as a possible D gene (6 bases). The CDR3 has 15 residues. The germline gives CDR1 LNHDA, CDR2 SQIVND (reference sequence). For the CDR3, the DNA is TGTGCCAGTGGTATAGCTAGCGAAGCCTACAATGAGCAGTTCTTT. Its protein is CASGIASEAYNEQFF.

In nucleotides, the CDR3 is TGTGCCAGCAGCTTAGATCTGACAGGGGGGGAAAGGGAGACCCAGTACTTC. Protein product: CASSLDLTGGERETQYF. The J gene is TRBJ2-5, the V gene TRBV11-3; 9 nucleotides agree with TRBD1. V lost 0 bases to trimming and J lost 5 bases; unmatched junction nucleotides: 10. The CDR3 is 17 residues long. Germline CDR1 and CDR2: SGHNT and YENEEA.

In this sample, this clonotype turned up a few times. The chain uses TRBV19 and TRBJ2-2; D call uncertain. The V gene lost 8 bases and the J gene lost 7 bases, with 14 bases spanning the gap. Germline lookup yields CDR1 LNHDA and CDR2 SQIVND (reference sequence). This CDR3 is built from 13 residues. The CDR3 DNA reads TGTGCCAGTGAGAAGATGCAGAACGGGGAGCTGTTTTTT. It specifies CASEKMQNGELFF. Supplemented by reference TRBV19 and TRBJ2-2, the full variable domain reads DGGITQSPKYLFRKEGQNVTLSCEQNLNHDAMYWYRQDPGQGLRLIYYSQIVNDFQKGDIAEGYSVSREKKESFPLTVTSAQKNPTAFYLCASEKMQNGELFFGEGSRLTVL.